This T cell receptor beta chain is from a study of cytomegalovirus exposure and HLA in healthy donors. Germline V gene lookup returns CDR1 SEHNR and CDR2 FQNEAQ (reference sequence). Losses at the gene ends were 5 bases for V and 3 bases for J; bases not matched to a gene: 10. The CDR3 extends over 17 amino acids. The primer mix had 60 Vbeta and 13 Jbeta primers. Authors' processing steps: Counted up in a later analysis, unique TCR beta chains came to approximately 77 million, with 9.5 million to 13 million shared. The method was immunoSEQ multiplex PCR; TCRdb's version includes in-frame clones alone and lacks a portion of them. The DNA gave D and trimming, while V, J and clone size come from that table. The sample includes 90,000 to 140,000 clones, around 73% seen only once; the top ten take roughly 1.3%.

The source material was PBMCs. The J gene is TRBJ1-4, the V gene TRBV7-9; 9 nucleotides match TRBD1. The receptor comes from a man aged 25 to 40 in good health and CMV-seronegative. This CDR3 reads CASSPRTGEVSNEKLFF. In nucleotides, the CDR3 is TGTGCCAGCAGCCCCAGGACAGGGGAGGTGTCTAATGAAAAACTGTTTTTT.